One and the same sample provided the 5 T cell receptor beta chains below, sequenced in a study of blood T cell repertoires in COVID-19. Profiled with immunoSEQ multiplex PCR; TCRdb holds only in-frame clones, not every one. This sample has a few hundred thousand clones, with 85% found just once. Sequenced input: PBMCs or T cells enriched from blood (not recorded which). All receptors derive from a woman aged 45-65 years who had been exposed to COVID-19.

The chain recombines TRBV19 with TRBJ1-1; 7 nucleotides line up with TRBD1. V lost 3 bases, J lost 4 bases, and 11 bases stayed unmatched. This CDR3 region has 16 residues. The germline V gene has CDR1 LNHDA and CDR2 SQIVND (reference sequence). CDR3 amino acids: CASSMWTGGKGTEAFF. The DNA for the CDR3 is TGTGCCAGTAGTATGTGGACAGGAGGAAAGGGCACTGAAGCTTTCTTT.

The chain's CDR3 is CASSQDRLNTEAFF. As DNA, the CDR3 is TGTGCCAGCAGCCAGGACAGATTGAACACTGAAGCTTTCTTT. The chain has TRBV7-6 and TRBJ1-1; possibly TRBD1 for D (6 bases). The CDR3 is made up of 14 amino acids. Trimming stripped 5 bases from V and 0 bases from J, with 10 bases between. Germline lookup yields CDR1 SGHVS and CDR2 FNYEAQ.

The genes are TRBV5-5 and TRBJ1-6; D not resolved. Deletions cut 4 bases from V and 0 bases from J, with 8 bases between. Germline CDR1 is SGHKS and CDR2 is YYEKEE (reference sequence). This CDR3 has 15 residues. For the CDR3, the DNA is TGTGCCAGCAGCCTGATTAGCTCCTATAATTCACCCCTCCACTTT. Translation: CASSLISSYNSPLHF.

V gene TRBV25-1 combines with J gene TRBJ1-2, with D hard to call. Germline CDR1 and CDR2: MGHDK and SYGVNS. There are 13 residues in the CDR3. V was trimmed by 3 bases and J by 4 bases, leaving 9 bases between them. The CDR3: CASSEPTGYGYTF. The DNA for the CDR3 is TGTGCCAGCAGTGAGCCGACGGGCTATGGCTACACCTTC.

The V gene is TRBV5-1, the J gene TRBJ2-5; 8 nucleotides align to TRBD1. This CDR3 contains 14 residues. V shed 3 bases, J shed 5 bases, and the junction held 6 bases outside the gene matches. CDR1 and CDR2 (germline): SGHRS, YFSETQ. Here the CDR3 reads CASSSQGAGETQYF. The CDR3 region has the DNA TGCGCCAGCAGCTCGCAGGGGGCTGGGGAGACCCAGTACTTC.